This T cell receptor beta chain was captured by sequencing in a study of OX40 agonist ivuxolimab in advanced cancers. The study, taken as a whole, reports: The average count of expanded clones was higher among CD8+ T cells than among CD4+.

Remarks on this clone: Its antigen is not known.

The table came from immunoSEQ multiplex PCR; TCRdb's copy has only in-frame clones and leaves some out. The top ten clones hold about 0.49% of a sample with more than 70,000 clones, roughly 85% of them seen once. The CDR3 totals 20 residues. V was pared by 0 bases and J by 2 bases, with 16 bases of the junction left unmatched. Per the germline V gene, CDR1 is SNHLY and CDR2 is FYNNEI. V and J are TRBV2 and TRBJ2-5; 9 nucleotides match TRBD2. The sample here was CD4+ or CD8+ T cells sorted from blood, taken in a trial of the OX40 agonist ivuxolimab. This clonotype originated in an adult with an advanced solid tumor such as melanoma, head and neck, liver or kidney cancer. The chain's CDR3 is CASSEAYPNRGGRAQETQYF. CDR3 coding DNA: TGTGCCAGCAGTGAAGCGTACCCTAACAGGGGCGGGAGGGCTCAAGAGACCCAGTACTTC.